This T cell receptor (beta chain) stems from a study of chemoradiotherapy in HPV16-positive cancers. Looking at the study overall: Two HPV16-positive patients' cells yielded candidate HPV-specific clones and common motifs.

V shed 3 bases and J shed 6 bases, with 15 bases lying between them. The CDR3 runs to 14 residues. In germline, CDR1 is SGDLS, CDR2 YYNGEE. Turning to this clone: Its antigen remains unknown.

The method was immunoSEQ multiplex PCR; TCRdb's version includes in-frame clones alone and lacks a portion of them. The profile shows about 1,300 clones, about 91% of them singletons. The study, taken as a whole, reports: During treatment, candidate HPV-specific clones and E7-related motifs expanded in tumor.

The sequences come from tumor tissue, collected from a patient who underwent chemoradiotherapy. The chain employs TRBV9 and TRBJ1-1; TRBD1 is a possible D gene (6 bases). This clonotype originated in a human donor with HPV-associated anogenital cancer. CDR3 DNA sequence: TGTGCCAGCAGCGCTAATACTAGGACAGCTGAAGCTTTCTTT. It encodes CASSANTRTAEAFF.